These 2 T cell receptor beta chains came from one sample sequenced in a study of cytomegalovirus exposure and HLA in healthy donors. PCR was performed using 60 Vbeta and 13 Jbeta primers. The assay was immunoSEQ multiplex PCR, and TCRdb's table has in-frame clones only and misses some. The sample records under 200,000 clones, 80% to 85% being singletons. Sequenced input: PBMCs. These TCRs come from a boy aged 10-17 years in good health and CMV-seronegative.

This chain joins TRBV30 and TRBJ1-3, with TRBD1 as a possible D gene (5 bases). The germline V gene encodes CDR1 GTSNPN and CDR2 SVGIG (reference sequence). V dropped 2 bases and J dropped 3 bases, with 8 bases sitting between them. The CDR3 length is 13 residues. CDR3 in DNA: TGTGCCTGGAGTAACCAGGGTGGAAACACCATATATTTT. This gives the protein CAWSNQGGNTIYF.

The J gene is TRBJ1-1, the V gene TRBV6-5, with a tentative D call TRBD1 (6 bases). V lost 7 bases and J 7 bases, leaving 10 bases between the germline ends. CDR1 and CDR2 from the germline V gene are MNHEY and SVGAGI. This CDR3 comprises 11 residues. The DNA of the CDR3 is TGTGCCAGCAATCAGGGGATTGAAGCTTTCTTT. Its translation: CASNQGIEAFF.